This entry is about one T cell receptor beta chain. Its antigen is undetermined. The data originate from a study of beta chain features in type 1 diabetes. Study results and limitations: HLA influence on TCRB rearrangement stayed unresolved here.

This CDR3 comprises 16 residues. From germline, CDR1 is SQVTM and CDR2 ANQGSEA. V gave up 7 bases and J gave up 7 bases; unmatched junction bases: 16. Sorting produced populations that all topped 95% purity. Expressed TCRB transcripts were sequenced because the isolated RNA had all been reverse transcribed beforehand. TCRdb keeps only in-frame clones here, not all; method: immunoSEQ multiplex PCR. The sample contains 350,000 or so clones, around a fifth of which appear only once. Input material: naive CD4+ T cells from blood. The TCR was taken from a woman aged 18-30 years in good health. The V gene is TRBV29-1, the J gene TRBJ2-3; 11 bases align to TRBD2. The CDR3 is CSAARLAGTPGNTQYF. The CDR3 region has the DNA TGCAGCGCCGCCCGACTAGCGGGAACCCCGGGGAATACGCAGTATTTT.